This T cell receptor (beta chain) was retrieved from a study of cytomegalovirus exposure and HLA in healthy donors. At the level of the study: Sequencing of 150 million to 200 million T cells in an earlier analysis found 90 million to 120 million unique TCR beta sequences. General observations from the study: Per published reports, the classifier diagnosed cytomegalovirus status with high specificity and sensitivity.

Regarding this clone: The antigen remains unidentified.

PCR employed 60 Vbeta and 13 Jbeta primers. Some clones are missing from TCRdb's copy, which holds only in-frame ones; the method was immunoSEQ multiplex PCR. This sample has 95,000 to 120,000 clones, with around 70% found just once. CDR1 SGHKS and CDR2 YYEKEE come from the germline V gene (reference sequence). Trimming removed 0 bases at V and 0 bases at J, with 6 bases between. The CDR3 sequence is 14 residues long. The V gene is TRBV5-5, the J gene TRBJ1-1; unclear D gene. The sample comprised PBMCs. The sequence was obtained from a woman aged 40 to 50 in good health and CMV-seropositive. CDR3 amino acids: CASSLDSVNTEAFF. CDR3 in DNA: TGTGCCAGCAGCTTGGACTCGGTGAACACTGAAGCTTTCTTT.